This TCR beta chain was sequenced for a study of T cell changes during pregnancy in multiple sclerosis. In germline, CDR1 is MNHEY, CDR2 SMNVEV (reference sequence). CDR3 length: 14 amino acids. V lost 3 bases and J lost 3; bases outside the gene matches: 3. This table comes from immunoSEQ multiplex PCR, and its TCRdb copy is limited to in-frame clones, with some not included. The table includes about 72,000 clones, 90% to 95% detected once. The TCR originated in a female donor in good health, enrolled as a control in a pregnancy study. The specimen comprised peripheral blood, sampled in the third trimester of pregnancy. This chain uses TRBV27 with TRBJ2-7, with 9 bases that match TRBD1. The CDR3 reads CASSLLGQGYEQYF. The CDR3 coding sequence is TGTGCCAGCAGTTTGTTGGGACAGGGCTACGAGCAGTACTTC.